Below are 11 T cell receptor beta chains sequenced from a single sample in a study of blood T cell repertoires in COVID-19 (dated by TCRdb to the early 2020s). Libraries were built with the immunoSEQ multiplex PCR assay. The clones in this table, taken by TCRdb from immuneACCESS, are in-frame only. Not every clone is retained; where verified, under half of the shortfall comes from an unresolved V gene, and the cause of the rest is unknown. The sample table shows about 130,000 clones, and approximately 83% are seen once. The ten biggest clones cover approximately 8.7% of the sample. Sequencing input: peripheral blood. The receptors here all came from a man in his forties or fifties with active or convalescent COVID-19.

This clone was counted at least ten times. CDR3 amino acids: CASRDTDKNTEAFF. The CDR3 DNA reads TGTGCCAGCAGGGATACCGACAAGAACACTGAAGCTTTCTTT. The chain carries TRBV6-4 and TRBJ1-1, with no clear D. The germline V gene has CDR1 MRHNA and CDR2 SNTAGT. V was cut by 6 bases and J by 1 base, with 12 bases left in between. CDR3 length: 14 amino acids.

The count of this clone is one. This sequence joins TRBV11-3 and TRBJ1-1; D perhaps matches TRBD1 (5 bases). The CDR3 consists of 13 residues. Germline assignment: CDR1 SGHNT and CDR2 YENEEA. The V end lost 4 bases, the J end lost 4 bases, and 10 bases lay between the germline ends. As DNA, the CDR3 is TGTGCCAGCAGCTCAGGGAAGGGCACTGAAGCTTTCTTT. Protein product: CASSSGKGTEAFF.

This clone has a handful of counts. This chain joins TRBV4-1 and TRBJ2-7, with 7 bases fitting TRBD2. V lost 3 bases and J lost 3; bases outside the gene matches: 8. The CDR3 length is 15 residues. From germline, CDR1 is MGHRA and CDR2 YSYEKL. The CDR3 spells CASSHDRDYFYEQYF. The CDR3 region has the DNA TGCGCCAGCAGCCATGACCGGGACTACTTCTACGAGCAGTACTTC.

J is TRBJ1-1 and V is TRBV5-3; TRBD1 matches 7 bases. TRBV5-3 belongs to the ORF category, with a function that is uncertain. V gave up 5 bases and J gave up 0 bases; unmatched junction bases: 4. The CDR3 contains 14 residues. The CDR3 loop is CARSRDRVNTEAFF. In DNA, the CDR3 is TGTGCCAGAAGTCGCGACAGGGTGAACACTGAAGCTTTCTTT.

The genes are TRBV4-3 and TRBJ2-7, with D perhaps TRBD1 (5 bases). Germline V gene lookup returns CDR1 LGHNA and CDR2 YSLEER. With 0 bases removed from V and 6 bases from J, the gap between germline ends came to 12 bases. This CDR3 is built from 14 residues. The CDR3 coding sequence is TGCGCCAGCAGCCAAGACAGGGCGTCGCCCGAGCAGTACTTC. Amino acid sequence: CASSQDRASPEQYF.

The chain couples TRBV4-2 to TRBJ2-3, with D possibly matching TRBD2 (6 bases). Per the germline V gene, CDR1 is LGHNA and CDR2 is YNFKEQ. This CDR3 has 15 residues. V was trimmed by 0 bases and J by 9 bases, leaving 16 bases between them. The CDR3 nucleotides are TGTGCCAGCAGCCAAGATGCGGGGACTCTGCCCACGCAGTATTTT. This encodes CASSQDAGTLPTQYF.

This clone showed up just a few times. The chain couples TRBV6-5 to TRBJ1-6; D is unclear. From germline, CDR1 is MNHEY and CDR2 SVGAGI. This CDR3 contains 14 residues. V lost 11 bases and J lost 5, with 16 bases in between. As DNA, the CDR3 is TGTGCCGGAAGGGCGGGGAACCATAATTCACCCCTCCACTTT. Translation: CAGRAGNHNSPLHF.

The V call is TRBV5-1, the J call TRBJ2-7; 10 bases fit TRBD2. The CDR3 spans 15 residues. Germline V CDR1 and CDR2: SGHRS, YFSETQ. The junction had 11 bases not matched to a gene; V was cut back by 5 bases and J by 6 bases. The CDR3 DNA is TGCGCCAGCAGTCCGAGAGGACTAGCGGAGGGCGAGCAGTACTTC. Residues: CASSPRGLAEGEQYF. Based on the CDR3 plus reference TRBV5-1 and TRBJ2-7, the full variable domain is KAGVTQTPRYLIKTRGQQVTLSCSPISGHRSVSWYQQTPGQGLQFLFEYFSETQRNKGNFPGRFSGRQFSNSRSEMNVSTLELGDSALYLCASSPRGLAEGEQYFGPGTRLTVT.

The rearrangement joins TRBV6-5 to TRBJ1-5, with 8 bases aligning to TRBD1. Germline trimming cut 9 bases from V and 3 bases from J; bases unmatched to any gene: 4. The CDR3 has 13 amino acids. Germline values: CDR1 MNHEY, CDR2 SVGAGI. Written as DNA, the CDR3 is TGTGCCAGTCAGGGACAGGTCAATCAGCCCCAGCATTTT. It is translated as CASQGQVNQPQHF.

The V gene is TRBV5-5, the J gene TRBJ2-7; TRBD1 matches at 7 bases. Looked up from germline, CDR1 is SGHKS and CDR2 is YYEKEE (reference sequence). The CDR3 length is 14 residues. V dropped 4 bases and J dropped 6; count of bases not matched to a gene: 10. The CDR3 here is CASSTRQGPAEQYF. The CDR3 nucleotides read TGTGCCAGCAGCACCCGACAGGGTCCTGCCGAGCAGTACTTC.

This clone was seen only a few times. The CDR3 sequence is CASSILQGATGNQPQHF. CDR3 DNA: TGTGCCAGTAGTATCTTACAGGGGGCTACGGGCAATCAGCCCCAGCATTTT. The chain couples TRBV19 to TRBJ1-5; 9 bases fit TRBD1. Germline values: CDR1 LNHDA, CDR2 SQIVND (reference sequence). The CDR3 is made up of 17 amino acids. With 3 bases clipped from V and 2 bases from J, the junction kept 8 bases outside the gene matches.